The 15 T cell receptor beta chains in this list originate from one sample, sequenced in a study of OX40 agonist ivuxolimab in advanced cancers. Sequencing used immunoSEQ multiplex PCR; TCRdb keeps in-frame clones, though not all of them. The sample gives approximately 32,000 clones, roughly nine tenths of which show up once; approximately 10% is in the top ten. The sample here was CD4+ or CD8+ T cells sorted from blood, taken in a trial of the OX40 agonist ivuxolimab. The receptor source for this set is an adult with an advanced solid tumor such as melanoma, head and neck, liver or kidney cancer.

This clone has a handful of counts. V usage is TRBV7-2 and J usage is TRBJ2-5, with a possible D match to TRBD1 (7 bases). Between the trimmed V and J ends, which lost 5 bases and 3 bases, there was a span of 13 bases. The CDR3 loop spans 14 amino acids. CDR1 is SGHTA and CDR2 is FQGNSA in the germline V gene. CDR3 amino acids: CASSPQGGEETQYF. Written as DNA, the CDR3 is TGTGCCAGCAGCCCCCAGGGGGGCGAAGAGACCCAGTACTTC.

The rearrangement uses TRBV29-1 and TRBJ1-2; 8 bases match TRBD1. The CDR3 spans 14 residues. J was trimmed by 8 bases and V by 7 bases; bases with no gene match: 15. Germline lookup yields CDR1 SQVTM and CDR2 ANQGSEA. CDR3 region: CSASPGTGLVGYTF. The DNA for the CDR3 is TGCAGCGCCAGTCCCGGGACAGGTCTGGTCGGCTACACCTTC.

This sequence joins TRBV18 and TRBJ1-3, with TRBD1 matching 9 bases. The CDR3 has 16 residues. Trimming cost V 4 bases and J 3 bases; bases outside gene matches: 7. The germline gives CDR1 KGHSH, CDR2 LQKENI. In DNA form, the CDR3 reads TGTGCCAGCTCACAAATGGGACAGGGCGGTGGAAACACCATATATTTT. Residues: CASSQMGQGGGNTIYF.

J is TRBJ2-1 and V is TRBV4-1; D is perhaps TRBD1 (6 bases). Germline CDR1 is MGHRA and CDR2 is YSYEKL. V was clipped by 0 bases and J by 6 bases, with 15 bases between them. This CDR3 spans 16 amino acids. The CDR3 spells CASSQDTDRFSNEQFF. For the CDR3, the DNA is TGCGCCAGCAGCCAAGATACCGACAGGTTCAGCAATGAGCAGTTCTTC.

A word on this clone: The junction departs from germline at one end; a sequencing error may be responsible. The V call is TRBV2, the J call TRBJ2-5; D unresolved. Germline V gene data show CDR1 as SNHLY and CDR2 as FYNNEI. The CDR3 has 11 amino acids. The CDR3 sequence is CAGSVEVVPYF. The DNA of the CDR3 is TGTGCCGGCAGTGTAGAGGTAGTCCCTTACTTC.

This chain links TRBV6-6 with TRBJ1-5, with TRBD1 identical over 8 bases. CDR1 and CDR2 (germline): MNHNY, SVGAGI (reference sequence). V dropped 6 bases and J dropped 2; count of bases not matched to a gene: 6. The CDR3 extends over 15 amino acids. CDR3 amino acids: CASRMQGAGNQPQHF. CDR3 DNA: TGTGCCAGCAGAATGCAGGGGGCTGGCAATCAGCCCCAGCATTTT.

V gene TRBV30 combines with J gene TRBJ2-7; D unresolved. CDR1 and CDR2 (germline): GTSNPN, SVGIG (reference sequence). The CDR3 contains 11 residues. Trimming took off 3 bases at V and 3 bases at J, with 6 bases between the two ends. CDR3 in amino acids: CAWSMIYEQYF. In nucleotides, the CDR3 is TGTGCCTGGAGCATGATCTACGAGCAGTACTTC.

The genes are TRBV6-5 and TRBJ1-2; possible D gene TRBD1, 5 bases. The CDR3 loop spans 14 amino acids. V was shortened by 7 bases and J by 0 bases, with 12 bases between the two germline ends. CDR1 MNHEY and CDR2 SVGAGI come from the germline V gene. The DNA for the CDR3 is TGTGCCAGCACCCCTCGGGGGGCTAACTATGGCTACACCTTC. It encodes CASTPRGANYGYTF.

The genes are TRBV5-6 and TRBJ2-3, with 8 positions matching TRBD2. CDR1 SGHDT and CDR2 YYEEEE come from the germline V gene. Trimming cost V 1 base and J 3 bases; bases outside gene matches: 7. The CDR3 extends over 16 amino acids. The CDR3 protein is CASSLRSAGVTDTQYF. CDR3 in DNA: TGTGCCAGCAGCTTGAGGTCAGCGGGGGTAACAGATACGCAGTATTTT. Combining the CDR3 with reference TRBV5-6 and TRBJ2-3 gives the whole variable domain DAGVTQSPTHLIKTRGQQVTLRCSPKSGHDTVSWYQQALGQGPQFIFQYYEEEERQRGNFPDRFSGHQFPNYSSELNVNALLLGDSALYLCASSLRSAGVTDTQYFGPGTRLTVL.

J is TRBJ1-2 and V is TRBV5-1; D remains unclear. Looked up from germline, CDR1 is SGHRS and CDR2 is YFSETQ. Deletions cut 4 bases from V and 8 bases from J, with 12 bases between. The CDR3 consists of 12 residues. CDR3 sequence (DNA): TGCGCCAGCAGCCTAGTAGGTGGCGGCTACACCTTC. It specifies CASSLVGGGYTF.

CDR3 nucleotide sequence: TGTGCCAGTAGTATAAGGGGGGCAACTAATGAAAAACTGTTTTTT. Protein: CASSIRGATNEKLFF. V is TRBV19 and J is TRBJ1-4, with a tentative D call TRBD1 (6 bases). The CDR3 spans 15 residues. Germline V gene data show CDR1 as LNHDA and CDR2 as SQIVND (reference sequence). Trimming took off 2 bases at V and 0 bases at J, with 7 bases between the two ends.

This chain links TRBV6-1 with TRBJ2-7; 7 nucleotides align to TRBD1. The trim removed 6 bases at V and 3 bases at J, leaving 11 bases unmatched. Germline CDR1 MNHNS, CDR2 SASEGT. The CDR3 runs to 15 residues. CDR3 protein: CASSDVVTGYYEQYF. CDR3 nucleotide sequence: TGTGCCAGCAGCGACGTTGTGACAGGGTACTACGAGCAGTACTTC.

The chain is built from TRBV2 and TRBJ2-3; TRBD2 is a possible D gene (5 bases). The CDR3 extends over 14 amino acids. CDR1 and CDR2 (germline): SNHLY, FYNNEI. V was pared by 5 bases and J by 1 base, with 10 bases between. This CDR3 is CASSPRTGTDTQYF. CDR3 nucleotide sequence: TGTGCCAGCAGTCCCCGGACTGGCACAGATACGCAGTATTTT. Variable domain in full (rest from reference TRBV2 and TRBJ2-3): EPEVTQTPSHQVTQMGQEVILRCVPISNHLYFYWYRQILGQKVEFLVSFYNNEISEKSEIFDDQFSVERPDGSNFTLKIRSTKLEDSAMYFCASSPRTGTDTQYFGPGTRLTVL.

The chain employs TRBV2 and TRBJ1-4, with D unresolved. This CDR3 has 14 residues. Trimming cost V 11 bases and J 0 bases, with 13 bases left between them. CDR1 and CDR2 from the germline V gene are SNHLY and FYNNEI. The CDR3 DNA follows: TGTGCCTCCAAGAGGAGTGCAACTAATGAAAAACTGTTTTTT. Translation gives CASKRSATNEKLFF.

This chain links TRBV5-6 with TRBJ1-4; D is undetermined. Germline V lookup: CDR1 SGHDT, CDR2 YYEEEE. The CDR3 runs to 13 residues. V dropped 4 bases and J dropped 5 bases, with 9 bases sitting between them. CDR3 nucleotide sequence: TGTGCCAGCAGCGTGCAGCTGAATGAAAAACTGTTTTTT. Translation: CASSVQLNEKLFF.